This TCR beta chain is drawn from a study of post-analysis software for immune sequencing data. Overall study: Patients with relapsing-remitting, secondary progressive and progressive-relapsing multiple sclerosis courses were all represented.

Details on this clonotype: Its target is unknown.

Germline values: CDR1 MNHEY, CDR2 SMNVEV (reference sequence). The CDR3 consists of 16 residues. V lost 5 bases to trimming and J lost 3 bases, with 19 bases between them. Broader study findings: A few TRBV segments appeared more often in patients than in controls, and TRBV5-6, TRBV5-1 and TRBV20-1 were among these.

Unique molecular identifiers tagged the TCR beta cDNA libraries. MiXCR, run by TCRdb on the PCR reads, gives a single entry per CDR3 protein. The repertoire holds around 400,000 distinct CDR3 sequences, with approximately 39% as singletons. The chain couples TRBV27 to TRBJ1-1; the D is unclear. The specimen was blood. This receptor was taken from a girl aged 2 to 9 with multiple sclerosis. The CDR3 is CASSGFRSPGYTEAFF. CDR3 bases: TGTGCCAGCAGTGGATTCAGGTCACCGGGGTACACTGAAGCTTTCTTT.